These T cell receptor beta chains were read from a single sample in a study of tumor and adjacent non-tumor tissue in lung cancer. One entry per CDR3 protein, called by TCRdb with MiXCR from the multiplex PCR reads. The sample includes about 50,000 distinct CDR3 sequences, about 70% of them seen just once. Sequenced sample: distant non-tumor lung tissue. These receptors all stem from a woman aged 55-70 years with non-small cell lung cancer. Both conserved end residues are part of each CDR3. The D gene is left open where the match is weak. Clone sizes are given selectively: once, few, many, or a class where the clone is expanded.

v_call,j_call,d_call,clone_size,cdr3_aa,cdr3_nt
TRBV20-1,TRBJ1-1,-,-,CSAGGVTRRTEAFF,TGCAGTGCTGGGGGGGTGACAAGGAGGACGGAAGCTTTCTTT
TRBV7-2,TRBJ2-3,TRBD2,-,CASSLALASGKGDTQYF,TGTGCCAGCAGCTTAGCTTTGGCTAGCGGGAAAGGGGATACGCAGTATTTT
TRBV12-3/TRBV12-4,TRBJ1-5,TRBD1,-,CASSLGTGVGDQPHHF,TGTGCCAGCAGCCTAGGGACAGGGGTGGGCGATCAGCCCCATCATTTT
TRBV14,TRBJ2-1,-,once,CASSQASVKRDNEQFF,TGTGCCAGTAGCCAGGCAAGCGTAAAACGAGACAATGAGCAGTTCTTC
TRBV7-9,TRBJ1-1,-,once,CASSREGVNIEAFF,TGTGCCAGCAGCCGAGAAGGCGTGAACATTGAAGCTTTCTTT
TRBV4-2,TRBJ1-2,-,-,CASSQDGTSNYGYIF,TGTGCCAGTAGTCAGGACGGGACCTCTAACTATGGCTACATCTTC
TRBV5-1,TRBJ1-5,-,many,CASSRTGFGQPQHF,TGCGCCAGCAGCCGAACAGGGTTCGGTCAGCCCCAGCATTTT
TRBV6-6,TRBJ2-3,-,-,CASSYGLQRNTQYF,TGTGCGAGCAGTTACGGGTTGCAGAGGAATACGCAGTATTTT
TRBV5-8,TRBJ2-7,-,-,CAGHPSGPLGQYF,TGTGCCGGCCACCCCTCCGGGCCCCTAGGGCAGTACTTC
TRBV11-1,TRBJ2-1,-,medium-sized,CASSRAGGFDEQFF,TGTGCCAGCAGCCGGGCCGGTGGATTCGATGAGCAGTTCTTC
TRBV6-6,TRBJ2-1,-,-,CVSTDRGIPYNEQFF,TGCGTCAGCACCGACCGGGGGATACCGTACAATGAGCAGTTCTTC
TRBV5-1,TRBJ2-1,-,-,CASSLGAGAKEQFF,TGCGCCAGTAGCTTGGGGGCGGGGGCGAAAGAGCAGTTCTTC
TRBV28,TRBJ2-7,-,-,CAISPHMSGPYEQYF,TGTGCCATCAGTCCTCACATGTCAGGACCCTACGAGCAGTACTTC
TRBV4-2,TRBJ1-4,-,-,CASSNDGLRGNEKLFF,TGCGCCAGCAGCAATGATGGACTCCGAGGGAATGAAAAACTGTTTTTT
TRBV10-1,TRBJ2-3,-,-,CASSPSTDMQYF,TGCGCAAGCAGTCCAAGCACAGATATGCAGTATTTT
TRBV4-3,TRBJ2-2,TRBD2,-,CAISQGSAGKTGELFF,TGCGCCATCAGCCAAGGGTCAGCGGGAAAAACCGGGGAGCTGTTTTTT
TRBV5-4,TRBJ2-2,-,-,CARSPGSDMLSGELFF,TGTGCCAGGAGCCCGGGTTCGGACATGTTAAGCGGGGAGCTGTTTTTT
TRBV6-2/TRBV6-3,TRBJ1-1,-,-,CASQGHANTVAFF,TGTGCCAGCCAAGGACATGCGAACACTGTAGCTTTCTTT
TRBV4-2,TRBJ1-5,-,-,CASSQDLPGYSNQSQHF,TGTGCCAGCAGCCAAGATCTTCCCGGATATAGCAATCAGTCCCAGCATTTT
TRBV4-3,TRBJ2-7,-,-,CTSSRGERGSSYEQYF,TGCACCAGCAGCCGAGGAGAACGGGGGAGCTCCTACGAGCAGTACTTC
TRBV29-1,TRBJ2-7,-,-,CSVEFGEIQYEQYF,TGTAGCGTTGAATTCGGGGAGATTCAGTACGAACAGTACTTC
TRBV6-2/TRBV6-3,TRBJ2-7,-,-,CASIRGRGPYERYF,TGTGCCAGCATCAGAGGACGGGGACCTTACGAGCGGTACTTC
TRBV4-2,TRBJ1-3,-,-,CASSPRRGGDSYGNSIYF,TGTGCCAGCAGCCCCCGACGGGGGGGGGATAGCTATGGAAACTCCATATATTTT